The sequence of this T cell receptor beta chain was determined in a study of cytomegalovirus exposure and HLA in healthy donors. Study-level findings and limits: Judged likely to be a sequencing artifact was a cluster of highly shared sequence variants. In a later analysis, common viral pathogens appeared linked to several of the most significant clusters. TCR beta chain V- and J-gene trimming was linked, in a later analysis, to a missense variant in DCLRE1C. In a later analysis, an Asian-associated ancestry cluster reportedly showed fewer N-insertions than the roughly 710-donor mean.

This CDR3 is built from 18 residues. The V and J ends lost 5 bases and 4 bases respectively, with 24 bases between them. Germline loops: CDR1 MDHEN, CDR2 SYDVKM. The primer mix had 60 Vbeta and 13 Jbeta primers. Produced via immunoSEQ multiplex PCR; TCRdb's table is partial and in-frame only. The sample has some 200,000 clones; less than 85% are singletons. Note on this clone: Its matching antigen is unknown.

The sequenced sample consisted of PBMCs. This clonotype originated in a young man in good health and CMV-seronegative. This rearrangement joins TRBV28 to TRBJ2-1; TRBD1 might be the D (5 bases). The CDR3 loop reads CASSPTYTRQNLYNEQFF. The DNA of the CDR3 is TGTGCCAGCAGTCCAACCTACACCCGACAGAACCTATACAATGAGCAGTTCTTC. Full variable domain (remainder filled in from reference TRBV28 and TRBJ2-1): DVKVTQSSRYLVKRTGEKVFLECVQDMDHENMFWYRQDPGLGLRLIYFSYDVKMKEKGDIPEGYSVSREKKERFSLILESASTNQTSMYLCASSPTYTRQNLYNEQFFGPGTRLTVL.